This T cell receptor (beta chain) was recorded in a study of T cells in Graves' hyperthyroidism and ophthalmopathy. Study-wide background: It was at initial diagnosis, before any treatment, that peripheral blood was collected. General study results and limits: By a 13 V-J model, ophthalmopathy was set apart from stable hyperthyroidism. Most thyroid-expanded clonotypes above 0.001 were also found in blood. For ophthalmopathy, model prediction preceded onset by a median roughly 6.2 months.

Germline CDR1 and CDR2: MNHNS and SASEGT. V lost 6 bases to trimming and J lost 4 bases, with 6 bases between them. This CDR3 region has 11 residues. This clonotype was seen many times. Its antigen is not identified. Amplified TCR beta CDR3 regions derived from RNA transcripts. The HTBI primer set was used in a first-round RT-PCR of the TCR CDR3. MiXCR, run by TCRdb on the multiplex PCR reads, gives a single entry per CDR3 protein. The repertoire consists of a few hundred thousand distinct CDR3 sequences, with roughly 15% occurring once and the leading ten covering under 25%. This clonotype was obtained from an older woman with Graves' ophthalmopathy. Sequencing input: blood. This rearrangement joins TRBV6-1 to TRBJ1-1, with D unclear. CDR3 DNA sequence: TGTGCCAGCAGGGCATTCACTGAAGCTTTCTTT. This codes for CASRAFTEAFF.